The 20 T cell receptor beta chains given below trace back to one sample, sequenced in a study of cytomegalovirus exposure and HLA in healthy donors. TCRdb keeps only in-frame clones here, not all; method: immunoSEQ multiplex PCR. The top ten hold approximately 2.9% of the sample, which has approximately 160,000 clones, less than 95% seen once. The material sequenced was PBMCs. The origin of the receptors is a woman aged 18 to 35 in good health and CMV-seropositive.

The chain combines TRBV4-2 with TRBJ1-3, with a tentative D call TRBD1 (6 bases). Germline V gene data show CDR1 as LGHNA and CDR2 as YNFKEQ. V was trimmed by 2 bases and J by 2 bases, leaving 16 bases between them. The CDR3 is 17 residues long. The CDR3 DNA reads TGTGCCAGCAGCCAATACACAGGGACGAATACTGGAAACACCATATATTTT. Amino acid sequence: CASSQYTGTNTGNTIYF.

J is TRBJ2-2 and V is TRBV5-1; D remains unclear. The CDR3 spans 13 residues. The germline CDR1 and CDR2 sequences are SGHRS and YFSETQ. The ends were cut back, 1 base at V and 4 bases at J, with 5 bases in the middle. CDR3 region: CASSLPGTGELFF. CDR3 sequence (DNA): TGCGCCAGCAGCTTGCCCGGCACCGGGGAGCTGTTTTTT. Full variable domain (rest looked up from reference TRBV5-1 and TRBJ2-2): KAGVTQTPRYLIKTRGQQVTLSCSPISGHRSVSWYQQTPGQGLQFLFEYFSETQRNKGNFPGRFSGRQFSNSRSEMNVSTLELGDSALYLCASSLPGTGELFFGEGSRLTVL.

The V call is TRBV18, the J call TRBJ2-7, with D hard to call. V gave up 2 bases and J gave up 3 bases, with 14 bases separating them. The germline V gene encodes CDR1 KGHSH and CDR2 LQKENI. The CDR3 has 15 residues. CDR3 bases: TGTGCCAGCTCACCAAACCCTAGTTCGAACTACGAGCAGTACTTC. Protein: CASSPNPSSNYEQYF.

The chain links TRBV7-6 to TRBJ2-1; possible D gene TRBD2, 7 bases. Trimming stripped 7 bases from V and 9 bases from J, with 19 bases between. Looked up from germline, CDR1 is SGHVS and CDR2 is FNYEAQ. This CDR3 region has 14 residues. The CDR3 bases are TGTGCCAGCAACCTCGGGGGGCAAGAGGCTGAGCAGTTCTTC. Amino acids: CASNLGGQEAEQFF.

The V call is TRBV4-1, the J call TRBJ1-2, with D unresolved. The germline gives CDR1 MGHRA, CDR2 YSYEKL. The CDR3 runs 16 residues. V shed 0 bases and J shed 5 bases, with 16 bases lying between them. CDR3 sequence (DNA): TGCGCCAGCAGCCAAGATGAGAGGGTAGGAGGGTATGGCTACACCTTC. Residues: CASSQDERVGGYGYTF.

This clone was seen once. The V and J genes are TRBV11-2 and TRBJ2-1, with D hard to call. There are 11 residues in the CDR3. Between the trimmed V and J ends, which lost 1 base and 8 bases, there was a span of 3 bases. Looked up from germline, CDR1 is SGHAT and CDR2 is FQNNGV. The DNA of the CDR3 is TGTGCCAGCAGCTTAGTCGATGAGCAGTTCTTC. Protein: CASSLVDEQFF.

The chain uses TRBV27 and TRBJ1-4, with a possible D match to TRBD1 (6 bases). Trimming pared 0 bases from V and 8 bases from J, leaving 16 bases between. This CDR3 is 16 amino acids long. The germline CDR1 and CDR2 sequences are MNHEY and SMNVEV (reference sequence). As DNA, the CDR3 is TGTGCCAGCAGTTTATCGACAGGTGCCTCCAGGGAAAAACTGTTTTTT. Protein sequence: CASSLSTGASREKLFF.

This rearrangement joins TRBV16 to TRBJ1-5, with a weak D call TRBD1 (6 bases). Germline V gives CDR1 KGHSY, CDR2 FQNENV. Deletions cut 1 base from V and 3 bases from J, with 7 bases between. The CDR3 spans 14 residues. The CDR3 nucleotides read TGTGCCAGCAGCCAATGGGACAACAATCAGCCCCAGCATTTT. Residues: CASSQWDNNQPQHF.

CDR3 nucleotide sequence: TGTGCCAGCAGACAGAGTTCACCCCTCCACTTT. This sequence encodes CASRQSSPLHF. The chain joins TRBV2 to TRBJ1-6; D call uncertain. CDR3 size: 11 residues. Trimming removed 6 bases from V and 9 bases from J, with 6 bases in between. Germline CDR1 reads SNHLY; CDR2 reads FYNNEI.

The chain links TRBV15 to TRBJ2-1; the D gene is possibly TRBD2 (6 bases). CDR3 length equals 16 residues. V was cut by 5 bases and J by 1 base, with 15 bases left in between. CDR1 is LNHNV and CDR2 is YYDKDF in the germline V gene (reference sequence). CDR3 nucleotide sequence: TGTGCCACCAGCGCTAGGGGCGGGATGTCCTACAATGAGCAGTTCTTC. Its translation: CATSARGGMSYNEQFF.

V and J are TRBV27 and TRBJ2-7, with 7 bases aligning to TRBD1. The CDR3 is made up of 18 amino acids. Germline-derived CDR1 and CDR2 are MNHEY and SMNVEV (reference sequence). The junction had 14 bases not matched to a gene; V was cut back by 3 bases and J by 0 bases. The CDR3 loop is CASSLVGRGQSTSYEQYF. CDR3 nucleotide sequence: TGTGCCAGCAGTTTGGTGGGAAGGGGACAGTCGACCTCCTACGAGCAGTACTTC.

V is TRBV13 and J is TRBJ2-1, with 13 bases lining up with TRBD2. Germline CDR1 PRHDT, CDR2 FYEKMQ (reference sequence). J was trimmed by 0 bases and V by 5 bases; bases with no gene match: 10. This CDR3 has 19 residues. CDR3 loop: CASSPWTSGSESSYNEQFF. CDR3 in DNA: TGTGCCAGCAGCCCATGGACTAGCGGGAGCGAGAGCTCCTACAATGAGCAGTTCTTC.

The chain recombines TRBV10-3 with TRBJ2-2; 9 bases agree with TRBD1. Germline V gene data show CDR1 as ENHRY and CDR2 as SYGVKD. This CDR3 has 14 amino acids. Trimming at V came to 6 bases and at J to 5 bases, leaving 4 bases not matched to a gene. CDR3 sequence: CAISGQGWTGELFF. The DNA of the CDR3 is TGTGCCATCAGCGGACAGGGGTGGACCGGGGAGCTGTTTTTT.

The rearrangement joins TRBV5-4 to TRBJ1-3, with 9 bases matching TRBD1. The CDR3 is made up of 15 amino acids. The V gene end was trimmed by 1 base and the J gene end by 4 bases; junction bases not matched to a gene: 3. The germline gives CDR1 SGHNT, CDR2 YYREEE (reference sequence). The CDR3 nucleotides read TGTGCCAGCAGCTTGACCGGGACAGGGGGAAACACCATATATTTT. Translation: CASSLTGTGGNTIYF.

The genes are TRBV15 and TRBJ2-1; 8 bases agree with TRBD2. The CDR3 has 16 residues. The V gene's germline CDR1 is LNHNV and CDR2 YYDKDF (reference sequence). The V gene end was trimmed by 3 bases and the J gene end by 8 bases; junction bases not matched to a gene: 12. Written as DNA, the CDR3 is TGTGCCACCAGCAGGGAAAGCGGGAGAGGCGTCGATGAGCAGTTCTTC. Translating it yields CATSRESGRGVDEQFF.

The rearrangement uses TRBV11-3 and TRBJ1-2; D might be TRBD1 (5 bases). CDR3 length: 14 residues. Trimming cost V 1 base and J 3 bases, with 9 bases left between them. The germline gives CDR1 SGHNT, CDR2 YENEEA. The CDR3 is CASSLVSRDYGYTF. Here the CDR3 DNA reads TGTGCCAGCAGCTTAGTGTCCAGGGACTATGGCTACACCTTC.

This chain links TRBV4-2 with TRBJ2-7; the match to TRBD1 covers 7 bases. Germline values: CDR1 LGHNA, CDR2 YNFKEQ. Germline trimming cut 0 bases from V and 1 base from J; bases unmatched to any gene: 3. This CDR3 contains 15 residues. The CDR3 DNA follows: TGTGCCAGCAGCCAAGATAGGGACAGTTCCTACGAGCAGTACTTC. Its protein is CASSQDRDSSYEQYF.

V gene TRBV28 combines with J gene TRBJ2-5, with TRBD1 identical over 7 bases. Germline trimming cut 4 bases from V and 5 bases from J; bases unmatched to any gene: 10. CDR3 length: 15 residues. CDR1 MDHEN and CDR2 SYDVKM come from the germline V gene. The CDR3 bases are TGTGCCAGCAGTTCCACAGGGGATAGATGGGAGACCCAGTACTTC. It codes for CASSSTGDRWETQYF.

CDR3 sequence reads: CAKAGGGDTQYF. The CDR3 DNA follows: TGTGCCAAAGCGGGAGGGGGTGATACGCAGTATTTT. This chain joins TRBV7-3 and TRBJ2-3; 10 positions match TRBD2. CDR3 length: 12 residues. V lost 10 bases to trimming and J lost 6 bases; unmatched junction nucleotides: 4. Germline CDR1 reads SGHTA; CDR2 reads FQGTGA.

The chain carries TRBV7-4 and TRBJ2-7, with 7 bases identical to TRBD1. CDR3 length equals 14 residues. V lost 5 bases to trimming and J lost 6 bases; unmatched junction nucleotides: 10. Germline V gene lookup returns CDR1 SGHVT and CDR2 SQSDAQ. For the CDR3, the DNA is TGTGCCAGCAGCCCCGGACAGGTCCGATGCGAGCAGTACTTC. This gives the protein CASSPGQVRCEQYF. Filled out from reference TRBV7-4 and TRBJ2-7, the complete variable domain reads GAGVSQSPRYKVAKRGRDVALRCDSISGHVTLYWYRQTLGQGSEVLTYSQSDAQRDKSGRPSGRFSAERPERSVSTLKIQRTEQGDSAVYLCASSPGQVRCEQYFGPGTRLTVT.